This TCR beta chain comes out of a study of T-cell memory formation after mild COVID-19. There are a few counts of this clonotype. Its antigen is still unknown. Broader study findings: Among CD4+ contracting clones, most were CM and EM, and CD8+ ones EMRA.

The J segment lost 0 bases and the V segment lost 0 bases, leaving 3 bases of the junction unmatched. CDR3 length: 17 amino acids. Germline loops: CDR1 MNHNY, CDR2 SVGAGI (reference sequence). TCRdb fed the 5' RACE reads into MiXCR, producing one record per CDR3 protein. The data contain fewer than 90,000 distinct CDR3 sequences, around 14% of them singletons. The TCR was taken from an adult woman who had mild COVID-19 (a few samples of this study predate the infection). Cell type and time point are not known. The chain combines TRBV6-6 with TRBJ2-1, with 9 nucleotides matching TRBD2. Sequencing was performed on PBMCs or a T cell subset sorted from them (not recorded which). CDR3 sequence reads: CASSYSRGGSSYNEQFF. Here the CDR3 DNA reads TGTGCCAGCAGTTACTCGCGGGGGGGAAGCTCCTACAATGAGCAGTTCTTC.